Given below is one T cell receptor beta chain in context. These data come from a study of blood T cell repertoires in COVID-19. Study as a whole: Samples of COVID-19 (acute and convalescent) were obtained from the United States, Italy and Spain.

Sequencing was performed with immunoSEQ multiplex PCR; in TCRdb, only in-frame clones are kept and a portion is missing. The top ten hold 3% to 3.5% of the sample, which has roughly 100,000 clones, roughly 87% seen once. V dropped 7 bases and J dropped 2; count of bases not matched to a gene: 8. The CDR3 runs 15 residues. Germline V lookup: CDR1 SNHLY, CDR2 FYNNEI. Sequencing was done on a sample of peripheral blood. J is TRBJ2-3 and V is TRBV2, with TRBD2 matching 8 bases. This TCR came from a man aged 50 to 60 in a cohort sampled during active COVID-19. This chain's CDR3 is CASITGSGATDTQYF. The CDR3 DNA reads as TGTGCCAGCATCACGGGTAGCGGGGCCACAGATACGCAGTATTTT. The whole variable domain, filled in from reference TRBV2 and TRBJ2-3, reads EPEVTQTPSHQVTQMGQEVILRCVPISNHLYFYWYRQILGQKVEFLVSFYNNEISEKSEIFDDQFSVERPDGSNFTLKIRSTKLEDSAMYFCASITGSGATDTQYFGPGTRLTVL.